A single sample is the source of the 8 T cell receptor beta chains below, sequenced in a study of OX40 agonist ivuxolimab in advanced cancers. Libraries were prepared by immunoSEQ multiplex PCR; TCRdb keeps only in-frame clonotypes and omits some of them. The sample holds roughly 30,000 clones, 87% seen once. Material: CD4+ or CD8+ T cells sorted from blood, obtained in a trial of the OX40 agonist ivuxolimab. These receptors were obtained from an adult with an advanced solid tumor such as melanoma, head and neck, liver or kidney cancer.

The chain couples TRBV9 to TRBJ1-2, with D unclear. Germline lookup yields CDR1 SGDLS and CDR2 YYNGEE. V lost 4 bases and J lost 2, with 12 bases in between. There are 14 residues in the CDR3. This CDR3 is CASSPLRNNYGYTF. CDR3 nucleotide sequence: TGTGCCAGCAGCCCCCTCAGGAACAACTATGGCTACACCTTC.

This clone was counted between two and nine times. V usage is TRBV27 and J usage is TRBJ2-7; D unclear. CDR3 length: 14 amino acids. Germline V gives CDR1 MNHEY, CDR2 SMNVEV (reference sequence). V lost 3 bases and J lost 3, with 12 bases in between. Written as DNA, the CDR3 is TGTGCCAGCAGTTTTTTGGGGTCTATCTACGAGCAGTACTTC. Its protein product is CASSFLGSIYEQYF.

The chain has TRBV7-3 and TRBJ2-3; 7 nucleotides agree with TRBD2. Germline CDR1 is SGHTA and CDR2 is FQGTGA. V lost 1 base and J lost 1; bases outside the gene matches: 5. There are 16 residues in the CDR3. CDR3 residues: CASSLIQRDGTDTQYF. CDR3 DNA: TGTGCCAGCAGCTTAATACAGCGGGACGGCACAGATACGCAGTATTTT.

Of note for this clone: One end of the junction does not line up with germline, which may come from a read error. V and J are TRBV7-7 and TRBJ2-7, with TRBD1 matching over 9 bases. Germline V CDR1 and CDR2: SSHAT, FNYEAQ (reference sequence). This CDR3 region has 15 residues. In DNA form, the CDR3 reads TGTGCTAGCAGCCCCCTGGGGACAGGGACCTACGAGCAGTACTTC. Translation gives CASSPLGTGTYEQYF.

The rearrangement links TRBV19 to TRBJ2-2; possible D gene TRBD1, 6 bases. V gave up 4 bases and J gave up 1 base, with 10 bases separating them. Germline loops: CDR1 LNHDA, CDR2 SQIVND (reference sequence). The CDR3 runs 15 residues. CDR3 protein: CASSTWTENTGELFF. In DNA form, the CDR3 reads TGTGCCAGTAGTACCTGGACAGAGAACACCGGGGAGCTGTTTTTT.

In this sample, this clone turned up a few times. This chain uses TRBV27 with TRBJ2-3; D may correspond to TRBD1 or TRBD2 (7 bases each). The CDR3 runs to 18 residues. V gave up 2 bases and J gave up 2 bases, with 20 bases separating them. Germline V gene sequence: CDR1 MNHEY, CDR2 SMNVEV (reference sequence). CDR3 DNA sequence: TGTGCCAGCAGTTTAAGTGTTGGCAGGGGGGGGTTCACAGATACGCAGTATTTT. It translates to CASSLSVGRGGFTDTQYF.

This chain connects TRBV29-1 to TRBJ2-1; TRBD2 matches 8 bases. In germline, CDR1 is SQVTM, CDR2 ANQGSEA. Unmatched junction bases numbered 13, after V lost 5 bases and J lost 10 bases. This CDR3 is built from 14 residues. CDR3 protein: CSVSGTGGPGEQFF. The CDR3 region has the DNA TGCAGCGTTAGTGGAACGGGGGGGCCAGGGGAGCAGTTCTTC.

CDR3 amino acids: CASSFGLAGDTQYF. The CDR3 DNA sequence: TGTGCCAGCAGCTTCGGACTAGCGGGAGATACGCAGTATTTT. The J gene is TRBJ2-3, the V gene TRBV7-2, with 11 bases fitting TRBD2. V was pared by 3 bases and J by 5 bases, with 1 base of the junction left unmatched. The length of the CDR3 is 14 residues. The germline V gene encodes CDR1 SGHTA and CDR2 FQGNSA.